Below, 10 T cell receptor beta chains from the same sample are listed, as sequenced in a study of shared clonotypes between healthy human individuals. Produced via immunoSEQ multiplex PCR; TCRdb's table is partial and in-frame only. In the table there are roughly 1,600,000 clones, about 98.5% of which are singletons. The specimen sequenced was naive CD4+ T cells sorted from blood. Noted subset: CD45RA+ positively selected. The origin of the receptors is a man aged 30 to 45 in good health.

Concerning this clone itself: The identical CDR3 is also encoded by other nucleotide sequences in the sample. The chain couples TRBV9 to TRBJ2-1; no definite D call. Trimming cost V 0 bases and J 5 bases, with 6 bases left between them. CDR1 and CDR2 from the germline V gene are SGDLS and YYNGEE. The CDR3 sequence is 13 residues long. The CDR3 reads CASSVATHNEQFF. The CDR3, as DNA: TGTGCCAGCAGCGTAGCTACCCACAATGAGCAGTTCTTC. The complete variable domain, with remaining parts taken from reference TRBV9 and TRBJ2-1, reads DSGVTQTPKHLITATGQRVTLRCSPRSGDLSVYWYQQSLDQGLQFLIQYYNGEERAKGNILERFSAQQFPDLHSELNLSSLELGDSALYFCASSVATHNEQFFGPGTRLTVL.

As for this clone: Other DNA variants within this sample encode the same CDR3. The genes are TRBV28 and TRBJ2-3; D is ambiguous. The CDR3 totals 11 residues. Per the germline V gene, CDR1 is MDHEN and CDR2 is SYDVKM. Between the trimmed V and J ends, which lost 2 bases and 6 bases, there was a span of 3 bases. The CDR3 coding sequence is TGTGCCAGCAGTTTACCCGATACGCAGTATTTT. It encodes CASSLPDTQYF.

The chain recombines TRBV11-2 with TRBJ2-5; no firm D call. CDR3 length: 12 amino acids. Germline CDR1 SGHAT, CDR2 FQNNGV. Trimming left V 4 bases short and J 1 base short, with 4 bases between. The CDR3, as DNA: TGTGCCAGCAGCTCGTTCCAAGAGACCCAGTACTTC. Translated: CASSSFQETQYF.

V usage is TRBV6-5 and J usage is TRBJ2-7; TRBD2 matches at 7 bases. The V and J ends lost 5 bases and 0 bases, in that order; junction bases with no gene match: 4. The CDR3 contains 14 residues. Germline V CDR1 and CDR2: MNHEY, SVGAGI. The CDR3 region is CASSTLADSYEQYF. DNA for the CDR3: TGTGCCAGCAGTACCCTAGCGGACTCCTACGAGCAGTACTTC.

With respect to this clone: In the same sample, other DNA sequences code for this CDR3. The V and J genes are TRBV28 and TRBJ2-1; D uncertain. Between the trimmed V and J ends, which lost 3 bases and 1 base, there was a span of 1 base. Germline CDR1 is MDHEN and CDR2 is SYDVKM. This CDR3 has 12 amino acids. The CDR3 reads CASSLSYNEQFF. The CDR3 coding sequence is TGTGCCAGCAGTTTGTCCTACAATGAGCAGTTCTTC.

V is TRBV19 and J is TRBJ2-7; 14 nucleotides line up with TRBD2. Germline V gives CDR1 LNHDA, CDR2 SQIVND (reference sequence). The CDR3 extends over 19 amino acids. J lost 2 bases, V lost 8 bases, and 17 bases had no gene match. The CDR3 DNA sequence: TGTGCCAGTTCCTCAACGGGACTAGCGGGAGTAACCCCCGCCTACGAGCAGTACTTC. Translating it yields CASSSTGLAGVTPAYEQYF.

This clone was picked up one time. Additional DNA sequences in this sample encode the identical CDR3. The CDR3 DNA reads TGCGCCAGCAGCCTCGGGACAGGGGGCAGCAATCAGCCCCAGCATTTT. The encoded protein is CASSLGTGGSNQPQHF. The gene calls are TRBV5-1 and TRBJ1-5; 12 positions match TRBD1. Germline assignment: CDR1 SGHRS and CDR2 YFSETQ. V dropped 4 bases and J dropped 1; count of bases not matched to a gene: 3. The CDR3 runs to 16 residues.

This clone has just one count. This chain uses TRBV7-2 with TRBJ1-4, with D perhaps TRBD1 (6 bases). CDR1 is SGHTA and CDR2 is FQGNSA in the germline V gene. The V and J ends lost 5 bases and 5 bases respectively, with 12 bases between them. This CDR3 has 14 residues. The CDR3 reads CASSPTTGNEKLFF. For the CDR3, the DNA is TGTGCCAGCAGCCCCACTACAGGGAATGAAAAACTGTTTTTT.

The rearrangement uses TRBV27 and TRBJ1-5, with D uncertain. Germline-derived CDR1 and CDR2 are MNHEY and SMNVEV (reference sequence). CDR3 size: 14 residues. The V gene lost 2 bases and the J gene lost 7 bases, with 12 bases spanning the gap. CDR3 in amino acids: CASSLNGNTQPQHF. CDR3 bases: TGTGCCAGCAGTTTAAACGGCAACACCCAGCCCCAGCATTTT.

The chain uses TRBV29-1 and TRBJ2-3, with D perhaps matching TRBD1 or TRBD2 (5 bases each). Deletions cut 0 bases from V and 6 bases from J, with 13 bases between. Germline CDR1 and CDR2: SQVTM and ANQGSEA. The CDR3 has 14 amino acids. CDR3 protein: CSVEEGTWSDTQYF. As DNA, the CDR3 is TGCAGCGTTGAAGAAGGGACCTGGTCGGATACGCAGTATTTT.